The TCR beta chain under discussion was sequenced for a study of blood T cell repertoires in COVID-19. Study background: Both acute and convalescent COVID-19 samples were obtained from the United States, Italy and Spain. Nucleic acid was either cDNA or gDNA, and it came from T cells, B-cell-depleted T cells, or PBMCs.

As handled by the study authors: Quantification of nucleated cells was approximated via reference gene primer amplification. Clones were read by immunoSEQ multiplex PCR, and TCRdb kept only the in-frame ones, dropping some. That table supplies the V and J calls and clone size; D and trimming were determined from the DNA. The data hold around 130,000 clones, with around three quarters observed a single time. V lost 4 bases to trimming and J lost 0 bases; unmatched junction nucleotides: 8. CDR3 size: 17 residues. Germline CDR1 reads SGHVS; CDR2 reads FNYEAQ. The receptor comes from a human donor in a cohort sampled during active COVID-19. Sequenced input: peripheral blood. J is TRBJ2-7 and V is TRBV7-6; TRBD2 matches at 11 bases. CDR3 bases: TGTGCCAGCAGCTCCTCGCTAGCGGGGGGAAGCTCCTACGAGCAGTACTTC. It is translated as CASSSSLAGGSSYEQYF.